Below are 24 T cell receptor beta chains sequenced from a single sample in a study of T cells after yellow fever vaccination. MiXCR, applied by TCRdb to the 5' RACE reads, yields one record per CDR3 protein. This sample has about 140,000 distinct CDR3 sequences, with approximately 6.6% found just once. The sample was CD4+ T cells sorted from PBMCs, taken 10 days after the yellow fever booster vaccination. The receptors here all came from a man in his thirties or forties who received the YFV17D yellow fever vaccine.

This clonotype was picked up many times. V usage is TRBV7-2 and J usage is TRBJ2-3; 7 bases map to TRBD2. Unmatched junction bases numbered 5, after V lost 6 bases and J lost 2 bases. Per the germline V gene, CDR1 is SGHTA and CDR2 is FQGNSA. The CDR3 is 14 amino acids. In DNA form, the CDR3 reads TGTGCCAGCAGGAGACTAGCCGTCACAGATACGCAGTATTTT. The encoded protein is CASRRLAVTDTQYF.

The chain uses TRBV7-6 and TRBJ2-2; TRBD2 matches at 9 bases. The CDR3 covers 16 residues. Losses at the gene ends were 1 base for V and 4 bases for J; bases not matched to a gene: 4. The germline V gene encodes CDR1 SGHVS and CDR2 FNYEAQ. CDR3 nucleotide sequence: TGTGCCAGCAGCTTAGGGGCTAGCGGGATCACCGGGGAGCTGTTTTTT. Translating gives CASSLGASGITGELFF.

This clonotype was counted ten times or more. This chain links TRBV20-1 with TRBJ1-1, with D maybe TRBD1 (5 bases). The V and J ends lost 1 base and 2 bases respectively, with 11 bases between them. The CDR3 loop spans 14 amino acids. Germline loops: CDR1 DFQATT, CDR2 SNEGSKA (reference sequence). The CDR3 region has the DNA TGCAGTGCTAGAGCTGGGGGGTTTAACACTGAAGCTTTCTTT. Its translation: CSARAGGFNTEAFF.

This clonotype showed up many times. The V and J genes are TRBV29-1 and TRBJ2-1, with 8 bases aligning to TRBD2. Per the germline V gene, CDR1 is SQVTM and CDR2 is ANQGSEA. Germline trimming cut 6 bases from V and 3 bases from J; bases unmatched to any gene: 10. CDR3 length equals 15 residues. The CDR3 protein is CSVDGLRGVYNEQFF. The CDR3 DNA sequence: TGCAGCGTCGATGGGTTGCGGGGGGTCTACAATGAGCAGTTCTTC.

The V and J genes are TRBV20-1 and TRBJ1-6; tentative D call: TRBD1 (6 bases). Per germline, CDR1 DFQATT and CDR2 SNEGSKA (reference sequence). V lost 1 base to trimming and J lost 5 bases, with 9 bases between them. The CDR3 length is 14 residues. The CDR3 sequence is CSARGGQNNSPLHF. DNA of the CDR3: TGCAGTGCTAGAGGGGGGCAGAATAATTCACCCCTCCACTTT.

This clonotype was picked up a small number of times. The chain joins TRBV5-1 to TRBJ2-1, with TRBD2 matching over 10 bases. There are 15 residues in the CDR3. V was pared by 4 bases and J by 3 bases, with 4 bases of the junction left unmatched. Germline CDR1 reads SGHRS; CDR2 reads YFSETQ. CDR3 residues: CASSVTSGFYNEQFF. In DNA form, the CDR3 reads TGCGCCAGCAGCGTGACTAGCGGGTTCTACAATGAGCAGTTCTTC.

The sample holds many counts of this clonotype. The J gene is TRBJ2-1, the V gene TRBV7-3; TRBD2 matches at 7 bases. Germline values: CDR1 SGHTA, CDR2 FQGTGA. This CDR3 is 16 amino acids long. The V segment lost 5 bases and the J segment 7 bases; nucleotides outside the gene matches: 14. For the CDR3, the DNA is TGTGCCAGCAGCCTAAGCGGGACGGGCCGAGGAAATGAGCAGTTCTTC. This gives the protein CASSLSGTGRGNEQFF.

The chain links TRBV4-3 to TRBJ1-3, with D uncertain. This CDR3 contains 15 residues. Per the germline V gene, CDR1 is LGHNA and CDR2 is YSLEER. V lost 0 bases and J 6 bases, leaving 12 bases between the germline ends. The CDR3, as DNA: TGCGCCAGCAGCCAAGAACCCCCTCCGGCAAACACCATATATTTT. Amino acid sequence: CASSQEPPPANTIYF.

This clonotype was observed many times. In DNA, the CDR3 is TGTGCCAGCAGCCAAGGGACAGGAACATATGGCTACACCTTC. It yields the protein CASSQGTGTYGYTF. The J gene is TRBJ1-2, the V gene TRBV7-9, with 8 bases matching TRBD1. This CDR3 has 14 amino acids. Trimming cost V 5 bases and J 5 bases; bases outside gene matches: 7. Per germline, CDR1 SEHNR and CDR2 FQNEAQ (reference sequence).

This clonotype was detected many times. The V gene is TRBV6-5, the J gene TRBJ2-6; D is unresolved. With 2 bases removed from V and 0 bases from J, the gap between germline ends came to 8 bases. CDR3 length equals 16 residues. Germline lookup yields CDR1 MNHEY and CDR2 SVGAGI. CDR3 bases: TGTGCCAGCAGTTACGACGGAAGCTCTGGGGCCAACGTCCTGACTTTC. Protein sequence: CASSYDGSSGANVLTF.

This clonotype showed up many times. The chain links TRBV9 to TRBJ2-1; weak D call: TRBD2 (5 bases). Germline CDR1 and CDR2: SGDLS and YYNGEE. The CDR3 contains 16 residues. V dropped 0 bases and J dropped 0 bases, with 10 bases sitting between them. CDR3 protein: CASSVGSGSSYNEQFF. The CDR3 coding sequence is TGTGCCAGCAGCGTAGGTTCGGGATCCTCCTACAATGAGCAGTTCTTC. Complete variable domain (other parts from reference TRBV9 and TRBJ2-1): DSGVTQTPKHLITATGQRVTLRCSPRSGDLSVYWYQQSLDQGLQFLIQYYNGEERAKGNILERFSAQQFPDLHSELNLSSLELGDSALYFCASSVGSGSSYNEQFFGPGTRLTVL.

The chain has TRBV12-3 or TRBV12-4 and TRBJ1-2; no clear D gene. CDR3 length: 13 residues. V was shortened by 5 bases and J by 7 bases, with 14 bases between the two germline ends. The CDR3 region is CASSPREVSGYTF. The CDR3 DNA reads TGTGCCAGCAGTCCCCGGGAGGTCTCTGGCTACACCTTC.

This clonotype was recorded at least ten times. V and J are TRBV20-1 and TRBJ2-5; the D is unclear. The CDR3 sequence is 11 residues long. The germline V gene has CDR1 DFQATT and CDR2 SNEGSKA (reference sequence). V lost 6 bases and J lost 5, with 10 bases in between. The CDR3 reads CSARTGETQYF. CDR3 bases: TGCAGTGCAAGGACCGGCGAGACCCAGTACTTC.

This clonotype was seen repeatedly, ten times or more. The gene calls are TRBV12-3 or TRBV12-4 and TRBJ2-5; 8 bases match TRBD1. With 1 base clipped from V and 5 bases from J, the junction kept 6 bases outside the gene matches. The CDR3 has 15 residues. The CDR3 reads CASSLGQGFRETQYF. The CDR3 region has the DNA TGTGCCAGCAGTTTAGGACAGGGGTTTAGGGAGACCCAGTACTTC.

This clonotype has just a few counts. In DNA form, the CDR3 reads TGCGCCAGCAGCTGGGGCCCCGGGGACACTGAAGCTTTCTTT. This translates into CASSWGPGDTEAFF. The chain carries TRBV5-1 and TRBJ1-1, with D maybe TRBD1 (5 bases). There are 14 residues in the CDR3. CDR1 is SGHRS, CDR2 YFSETQ, per germline. Trimming took 3 bases from V and 3 from J, leaving 12 bases between them.

Many counts were recorded for this clonotype. The V gene is TRBV5-1, the J gene TRBJ2-2, with D hard to call. The V gene's germline CDR1 is SGHRS and CDR2 YFSETQ. Deletions cut 0 bases from V and 8 bases from J, with 11 bases between. The CDR3 is 14 residues long. The CDR3 nucleotides read TGCGCCAGCAGCTTGGATGGGAAGTTTGGGGAGCTGTTTTTT. It translates to CASSLDGKFGELFF.

This clonotype showed up many times. The J gene is TRBJ2-1, the V gene TRBV10-3; TRBD2 is a possible D gene (6 bases). Trimming removed 7 bases from V and 3 bases from J, with 13 bases in between. Germline V gives CDR1 ENHRY, CDR2 SYGVKD. The CDR3 covers 14 residues. The CDR3 region is CAITRSGSYNEQFF. In DNA, the CDR3 is TGTGCCATCACCCGTAGCGGCAGCTACAATGAGCAGTTCTTC.

This clonotype showed up just a few times. V gene TRBV13 combines with J gene TRBJ2-3; TRBD2 matches at 8 bases. Germline CDR1 PRHDT, CDR2 FYEKMQ (reference sequence). This CDR3 spans 17 amino acids. The V segment lost 4 bases and the J segment 2 bases; nucleotides outside the gene matches: 11. Here the CDR3 reads CASSSLRGGLATDTQYF. Written as DNA, the CDR3 is TGTGCCAGCAGCTCCCTGCGCGGCGGACTAGCCACAGATACGCAGTATTTT.

This clonotype was recorded at least ten times. The rearrangement uses TRBV6-5 and TRBJ2-3; D unclear. The germline gives CDR1 MNHEY, CDR2 SVGAGI. The CDR3 length is 17 residues. V was trimmed by 4 bases and J by 2 bases, leaving 19 bases between them. For the CDR3, the DNA is TGTGCCAGCAGTTCCCCCCATGGCACACGATCCACAGATACGCAGTATTTT. As protein: CASSSPHGTRSTDTQYF.

This chain links TRBV20-1 with TRBJ2-1; 13 bases agree with TRBD2. V was clipped by 6 bases and J by 9 bases; unmatched bases: 8. The CDR3 contains 14 residues. Germline CDR1 DFQATT, CDR2 SNEGSKA (reference sequence). CDR3 in DNA: TGCAGTGCGGGGTTCGGGACTAGCGGGGTTGAGCAGTTCTTC. Amino acid sequence: CSAGFGTSGVEQFF.

This clonotype appeared many times. The chain uses TRBV20-1 and TRBJ2-7, with D unclear. Germline loops: CDR1 DFQATT, CDR2 SNEGSKA (reference sequence). V was shortened by 4 bases and J by 4 bases, with 20 bases between the two germline ends. There are 15 residues in the CDR3. DNA for the CDR3: TGCAGTGCTAATGGGCACTCGAATTCTGCGTACGAGCAGTACTTC. Translated: CSANGHSNSAYEQYF.

This clonotype was found many times. The V call is TRBV7-9, the J call TRBJ2-5, with D possibly being TRBD1 (5 bases). Trimming left V 3 bases short and J 5 bases short, with 10 bases between. The CDR3 runs to 13 residues. CDR1 and CDR2 from the germline V gene are SEHNR and FQNEAQ (reference sequence). The CDR3 spells CASSFKGLETQYF. For the CDR3, the DNA is TGTGCCAGCAGCTTCAAGGGGCTGGAGACCCAGTACTTC. Looking up the rest from reference TRBV7-9 and TRBJ2-5 gives the full variable domain: DTGVSQNPRHKITKRGQNVTFRCDPISEHNRLYWYRQTLGQGPEFLTYFQNEAQLEKSRLLSDRFSAERPKGSFSTLEIQRTEQGDSAMYLCASSFKGLETQYFGPGTRLLVL.

This clonotype was seen ten or more times. The chain couples TRBV20-1 to TRBJ1-2; D gene unclear. This CDR3 has 11 residues. CDR1 DFQATT and CDR2 SNEGSKA come from the germline V gene (reference sequence). The V end was cut by 0 bases, the J end by 8 bases, with 7 bases between. The CDR3 here is CSARDPGGYTF. DNA for the CDR3: TGCAGTGCTAGAGATCCTGGGGGCTACACCTTC.

This clonotype has just a few counts. The rearrangement uses TRBV7-9 and TRBJ1-1; D possibly corresponds to TRBD1 (5 bases). Germline CDR1 is SEHNR and CDR2 is FQNEAQ (reference sequence). The CDR3 length is 13 residues. Deletions cut 3 bases from V and 1 base from J, with 6 bases between. CDR3 protein: CASSLQGNTEAFF. DNA for the CDR3: TGTGCCAGCAGCTTGCAGGGGAACACTGAAGCTTTCTTT.